These 26 T cell receptor beta chains came from one sample sequenced in a study of shared clonotypes between healthy human individuals. Clones were sequenced by immunoSEQ multiplex PCR, and TCRdb holds only the in-frame ones, with some missing. The sample has about 1.1 million clones, approximately 77% seen once. Sequences were obtained from memory CD4+ T cells from PBMCs. Subset given: CD45RA-negative fraction. The source is a man aged 18 to 29 in good health. Some clones in this sample may be carry-over from other donors' samples.

This sequence joins TRBV5-1 and TRBJ2-1; 12 nucleotides align to TRBD2. Per germline, CDR1 SGHRS and CDR2 YFSETQ. Trimming cost V 3 bases and J 7 bases; bases outside gene matches: 8. The length of the CDR3 is 16 residues. CDR3 loop: CASSSILAGGYNEQFF. CDR3 in DNA: TGCGCCAGCAGCTCGATACTAGCGGGAGGATATAATGAGCAGTTCTTC.

The gene calls are TRBV27 and TRBJ1-1; TRBD1 aligns across 8 bases. The CDR3 has 15 amino acids. J was trimmed by 6 bases and V by 3 bases; bases with no gene match: 9. Per germline, CDR1 MNHEY and CDR2 SMNVEV (reference sequence). The CDR3 here is CASSFGGQGLPEAFF. CDR3 nucleotides: TGTGCCAGCAGTTTCGGCGGACAGGGTTTGCCTGAAGCTTTCTTT.

In this sample, this clone turned up a few times. This chain joins TRBV4-2 and TRBJ1-5; perhaps TRBD1 as D (5 bases). This CDR3 region has 17 residues. The germline V and J ends were trimmed by 3 bases and 1 base, with 16 bases remaining between them. Germline loops: CDR1 LGHNA, CDR2 YNFKEQ. CDR3 in amino acids: CASSQAMGLGSNQPQHF. DNA for the CDR3: TGTGCCAGCAGCCAGGCAATGGGGCTGGGGAGCAATCAGCCCCAGCATTTT.

This chain connects TRBV10-3 to TRBJ2-7, with 7 bases lining up with TRBD2. The CDR3 has 13 amino acids. V dropped 3 bases and J dropped 7; count of bases not matched to a gene: 6. Per germline, CDR1 ENHRY and CDR2 SYGVKD. Here the CDR3 reads CAISDLAGHEQYF. The CDR3 nucleotides are TGTGCCATCAGTGATTTAGCGGGTCATGAGCAGTACTTC.

The genes are TRBV30 and TRBJ2-6; no clear D gene. The CDR3 has 15 amino acids. Germline V CDR1 and CDR2: GTSNPN, SVGIG (reference sequence). V was shortened by 0 bases and J by 0 bases, with 6 bases between the two germline ends. CDR3 in amino acids: CAWSVGFSGANVLTF. CDR3 nucleotide sequence: TGTGCCTGGAGTGTTGGGTTCTCTGGGGCCAACGTCCTGACTTTC.

The rearrangement links TRBV7-8 to TRBJ1-2, with no clear D. Trimming left V 5 bases short and J 3 bases short, with 13 bases between. Per germline, CDR1 SGHVS and CDR2 FQNEAQ. The CDR3 has 14 amino acids. The CDR3 loop is CASSPGSRDYGYTF. CDR3 nucleotide sequence: TGTGCCAGCAGCCCCGGATCAAGGGACTATGGCTACACCTTC.

V gene TRBV18 combines with J gene TRBJ2-7; 12 positions match TRBD2. The CDR3 spans 14 residues. The trim removed 5 bases at V and 7 bases at J, leaving 6 bases unmatched. Germline CDR1 and CDR2: KGHSH and LQKENI. CDR3 protein: CASSGGLAGLEQYF. CDR3 coding DNA: TGTGCCAGCTCAGGAGGACTAGCGGGATTAGAGCAGTACTTC.

Notes on this clone: A clone one base away is much larger, so this may be a read error. The J gene is TRBJ1-3, the V gene TRBV28, with D perhaps matching TRBD1 (5 bases). The CDR3 covers 15 residues. CDR1 and CDR2 (germline): MDHEN, SYDVKM. Trimming removed 0 bases at V and 0 bases at J, with 6 bases between. CDR3 DNA sequence: TGTGCCAGCAGTTTATGGGGGGTCTCTGGAAACACCATATATTTT. Translating gives CASSLWGVSGNTIYF.

The chain links TRBV5-6 to TRBJ2-5; perhaps D is TRBD1 or TRBD2 (5 bases each). Trimming removed 0 bases from V and 4 bases from J, with 10 bases in between. This CDR3 contains 14 residues. The V gene's germline CDR1 is SGHDT and CDR2 YYEEEE. The CDR3 DNA reads as TGTGCCAGCAGCTTGGGGGGGTTAGTAGAGACCCAGTACTTC. As protein: CASSLGGLVETQYF.

This clone was counted ten times or more. The J gene is TRBJ1-1, the V gene TRBV5-4; 11 bases agree with TRBD1. V lost 9 bases to trimming and J lost 5 bases; unmatched junction nucleotides: 12. Germline CDR1 SGHNT, CDR2 YYREEE (reference sequence). The CDR3 covers 15 residues. The DNA of the CDR3 is TGTGCCACGAGGAAAACCGGGACAGGGGGGACTGAAGCTTTCTTT. Encoded protein: CATRKTGTGGTEAFF.

As to this clone: This may arise from a read error, as a much more abundant clone is one base away. The J gene is TRBJ1-1, the V gene TRBV20-1; TRBD1 might be the D (6 bases). Per the germline V gene, CDR1 is DFQATT and CDR2 is SNEGSKA (reference sequence). This CDR3 spans 11 amino acids. CDR3 residues: CSAAGTLEALF. Here the CDR3 DNA reads TGCAGTGCTGCCGGGACACTTGAAGCTCTCTTT.

This clone was detected only a few times. The V call is TRBV18, the J call TRBJ2-1; 12 bases are a match to TRBD2. The V segment lost 5 bases and the J segment 9 bases; nucleotides outside the gene matches: 8. Per the germline V gene, CDR1 is KGHSH and CDR2 is LQKENI. CDR3 length: 15 amino acids. The CDR3, as DNA: TGTGCCAGCTCAGCGGCTAGCGGGAGGGTCGCTGAGCAGTTCTTC. Translated, it gives CASSAASGRVAEQFF.

This clone was recorded once. This chain links TRBV20-1 with TRBJ1-3; D remains unclear. Germline assignment: CDR1 DFQATT and CDR2 SNEGSKA (reference sequence). Between the trimmed V and J ends, which lost 4 bases and 3 bases, there was a span of 4 bases. The CDR3 covers 11 residues. CDR3 sequence (DNA): TGCAGTGCTACAAATGGAAACACCATATATTTT. Translation: CSATNGNTIYF.

The genes are TRBV2 and TRBJ1-2; D is unclear. This CDR3 comprises 12 residues. The germline CDR1 and CDR2 sequences are SNHLY and FYNNEI. V shed 1 base and J shed 7 bases, with 7 bases lying between them. CDR3 coding DNA: TGTGCCAGCAGTGAAGAGTCTCCTGGCTACACCTTC. Amino acids: CASSEESPGYTF. Variable domain in full (rest from reference TRBV2 and TRBJ1-2): EPEVTQTPSHQVTQMGQEVILRCVPISNHLYFYWYRQILGQKVEFLVSFYNNEISEKSEIFDDQFSVERPDGSNFTLKIRSTKLEDSAMYFCASSEESPGYTFGSGTRLTVV.

This clone was seen a single time. A read error may be the cause here, since a much bigger clone is one base away. This chain connects TRBV6-6 to TRBJ1-1, with TRBD1 matching 10 bases. The CDR3 loop spans 13 amino acids. The V and J ends lost 6 bases and 3 bases, in that order; junction bases with no gene match: 1. Per the germline V gene, CDR1 is MNHNY and CDR2 is SVGAGI (reference sequence). The CDR3 DNA follows: TGTGCCAGCAGGGACAGGGGGGACACTGAAGCTTTCTTT. Translating it yields CASRDRGDTEAFF.

The V and J genes are TRBV5-4 and TRBJ2-7; a possible D gene is TRBD1 (5 bases). V shed 1 base and J shed 1 base, with 12 bases lying between them. CDR3 size: 15 residues. Per the germline V gene, CDR1 is SGHNT and CDR2 is YYREEE (reference sequence). This CDR3 is CASSLQTGFSYEQYF. CDR3 DNA sequence: TGTGCCAGCAGCTTGCAAACAGGTTTTTCCTACGAGCAGTACTTC.

This clone turned up a few times. The rearrangement links TRBV7-6 to TRBJ2-5; TRBD1 agrees at 7 bases. Germline V gives CDR1 SGHVS, CDR2 FNYEAQ. V shed 4 bases, J shed 5 bases, and the junction held 4 bases outside the gene matches. This CDR3 is 13 amino acids long. In nucleotides, the CDR3 is TGTGCCAGCAGCTCCAGGGGGACGGAGACCCAGTACTTC. The encoded protein is CASSSRGTETQYF.

CDR3 sequence: CASSPFGGVDTQYF. The CDR3 nucleotides are TGTGCCAGCAGCCCTTTTGGGGGGGTAGATACGCAGTATTTT. The chain is built from TRBV7-3 and TRBJ2-3; 7 positions match TRBD2. The CDR3 is 14 amino acids. Germline V gene data show CDR1 as SGHTA and CDR2 as FQGTGA. The V and J ends lost 5 bases and 5 bases, in that order; junction bases with no gene match: 7.

This sequence joins TRBV28 and TRBJ1-5; the D is unclear. CDR1 is MDHEN and CDR2 is SYDVKM in the germline V gene. Trimming removed 2 bases from V and 6 bases from J, with 8 bases in between. The CDR3 is 13 amino acids. CDR3 nucleotides: TGTGCCAGCAGTTTAGGTCCGGGTCAGCCCCAGCATTTT. Protein product: CASSLGPGQPQHF.

This clone was seen only a few times. The chain joins TRBV5-1 to TRBJ1-1; tentative D call: TRBD1 (5 bases). CDR1 is SGHRS and CDR2 is YFSETQ in the germline V gene. The CDR3 is 17 amino acids. The V end was cut by 6 bases, the J end by 0 bases, with 21 bases between. CDR3 in amino acids: CASTGGSTGTLNTEAFF. The CDR3 DNA follows: TGCGCCAGCACTGGGGGGTCAACCGGGACCCTGAACACTGAAGCTTTCTTT.

Worth noting for this clone: This may be a read error, as it is one base from a much larger clone. This chain connects TRBV7-8 to TRBJ1-5, with TRBD1 identical over 8 bases. Germline V gives CDR1 SGHVS, CDR2 FQNEAQ. The ends lost 3 bases at V and 5 bases at J; junction bases unmatched: 0. The length of the CDR3 is 13 residues. The CDR3 region is CASSLTGDQPQHF. The CDR3 DNA follows: TGTGCCAGCAGCTTGACAGGGGATCAGCCCCAGCATTTT.

A single count supports this clone. The J gene is TRBJ2-3, the V gene TRBV28; D is possibly TRBD1 (6 bases). Trimming stripped 7 bases from V and 3 bases from J, with 20 bases between. Germline CDR1 is MDHEN and CDR2 is SYDVKM. The CDR3 extends over 16 amino acids. The CDR3 DNA sequence: TGTGCCAGCACCCCGTGGGGCAGGGGTGTTACAGATACGCAGTATTTT. Translation: CASTPWGRGVTDTQYF. Looking up the rest from reference TRBV28 and TRBJ2-3 gives the full variable domain: DVKVTQSSRYLVKRTGEKVFLECVQDMDHENMFWYRQDPGLGLRLIYFSYDVKMKEKGDIPEGYSVSREKKERFSLILESASTNQTSMYLCASTPWGRGVTDTQYFGPGTRLTVL.

Regarding this clone: Since a much larger clone is just one base distant, this may be a read error. Other DNA sequences within the sample encode an identical CDR3. The rearrangement links TRBV12-5 to TRBJ2-7; 9 bases line up with TRBD1. In germline, CDR1 is LGHNT, CDR2 FRNRAP. The CDR3 loop spans 16 amino acids. This CDR3 is CASGLSSRDRVYEQYF. CDR3 DNA sequence: TGTGCTAGCGGTTTGTCTAGCCGGGACAGGGTCTACGAGCAGTACTTC.

This clone showed up just once. The J gene is TRBJ2-3, the V gene TRBV7-3; D is possibly TRBD1 (6 bases). Germline CDR1 SGHTA, CDR2 FQGTGA. The CDR3 spans 15 residues. V lost 5 bases and J 0 bases, leaving 12 bases between the germline ends. CDR3 DNA sequence: TGTGCCAGCAGCCAACAGGGACGGAGCACAGATACGCAGTATTTT. This sequence encodes CASSQQGRSTDTQYF.

The rearrangement uses TRBV4-3 and TRBJ1-1; 8 nucleotides match TRBD1. The CDR3 totals 14 residues. Germline-derived CDR1 and CDR2 are LGHNA and YSLEER. V lost 1 base and J lost 6; bases outside the gene matches: 4. The CDR3 nucleotides read TGCGCCAGCAGCCAAGGGGTGGGACAGGCTGAAGCTTTCTTT. Translation gives CASSQGVGQAEAFF.

As regards this clone: This may arise from a read error, as a much more abundant clone is one base away. J is TRBJ2-7 and V is TRBV6-1, with 10 nucleotides matching TRBD2. The CDR3 covers 14 residues. Unmatched junction bases numbered 11, after V lost 6 bases and J lost 9 bases. In germline, CDR1 is MNHNS, CDR2 SASEGT. CDR3 in amino acids: CASRPGLAKGGQYF. CDR3 sequence (DNA): TGTGCCAGCAGACCGGGACTAGCGAAGGGCGGGCAGTACTTC.